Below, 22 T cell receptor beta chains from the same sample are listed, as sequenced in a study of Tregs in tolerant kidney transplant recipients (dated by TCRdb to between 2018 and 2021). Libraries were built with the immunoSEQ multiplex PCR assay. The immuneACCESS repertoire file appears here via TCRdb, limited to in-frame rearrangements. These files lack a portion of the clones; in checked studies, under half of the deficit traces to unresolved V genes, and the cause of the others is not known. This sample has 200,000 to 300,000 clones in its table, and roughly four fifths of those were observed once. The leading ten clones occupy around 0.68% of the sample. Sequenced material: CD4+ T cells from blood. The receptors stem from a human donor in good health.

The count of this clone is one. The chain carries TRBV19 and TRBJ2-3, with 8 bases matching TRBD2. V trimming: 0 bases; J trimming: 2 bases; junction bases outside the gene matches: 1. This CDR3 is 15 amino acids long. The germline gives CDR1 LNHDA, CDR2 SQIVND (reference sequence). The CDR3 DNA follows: TGTGCCAGTAGTATAGATAGCGGGGTCACAGATACGCAGTATTTT. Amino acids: CASSIDSGVTDTQYF. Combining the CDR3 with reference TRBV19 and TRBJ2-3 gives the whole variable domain DGGITQSPKYLFRKEGQNVTLSCEQNLNHDAMYWYRQDPGQGLRLIYYSQIVNDFQKGDIAEGYSVSREKKESFPLTVTSAQKNPTAFYLCASSIDSGVTDTQYFGPGTRLTVL.

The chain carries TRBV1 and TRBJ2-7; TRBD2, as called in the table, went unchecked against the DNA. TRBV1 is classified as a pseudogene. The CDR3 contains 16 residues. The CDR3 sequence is CTSSVFRVVSSYEQYF. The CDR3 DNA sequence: TGCACCAGCAGCGTTTTCCGGGTCGTCAGCTCCTACGAGCAGTACTTC.

The CDR3 DNA follows: TGTGCCAGCTCACCGACTGTCGTTGACACCGGGGAGCTGTTTTTT. As protein: CASSPTVVDTGELFF. The chain links TRBV18 to TRBJ2-2; D not certain. Between the trimmed V and J ends, which lost 3 bases and 3 bases, there was a span of 11 bases. The CDR3 runs to 15 residues. Germline assignment: CDR1 KGHSH and CDR2 LQKENI. Together with reference TRBV18 and TRBJ2-2, the CDR3 gives the full variable domain: NAGVMQNPRHLVRRRGQEARLRCSPMKGHSHVYWYRQLPEEGLKFMVYLQKENIIDESGMPKERFSAEFPKEGPSILRIQQVVRGDSAAYFCASSPTVVDTGELFFGEGSRLTVL.

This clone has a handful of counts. CDR3 residues: CASSRDRGQTGELFF. CDR3 DNA sequence: TGCGCCAGCAGCCGAGACAGGGGGCAAACCGGGGAGCTGTTTTTT. This chain joins TRBV5-1 and TRBJ2-2; 10 bases fit TRBD1. Per the germline V gene, CDR1 is SGHRS and CDR2 is YFSETQ. J lost 5 bases, V lost 4 bases, and 5 bases had no gene match. This CDR3 has 15 residues.

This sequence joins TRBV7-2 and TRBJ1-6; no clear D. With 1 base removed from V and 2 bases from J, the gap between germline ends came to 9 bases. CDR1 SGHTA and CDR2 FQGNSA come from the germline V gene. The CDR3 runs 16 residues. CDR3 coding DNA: TGTGCCAGCAGCTTAGGGGGTTTGACCTATAATTCACCCCTCCACTTT. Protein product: CASSLGGLTYNSPLHF.

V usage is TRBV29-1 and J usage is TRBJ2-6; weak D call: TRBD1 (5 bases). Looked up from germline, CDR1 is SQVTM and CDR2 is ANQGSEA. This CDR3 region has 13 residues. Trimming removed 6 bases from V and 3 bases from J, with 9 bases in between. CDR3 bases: TGCAGCGTCGCTCAGGGTGGGGCCAACGTCCTGACTTTC. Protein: CSVAQGGANVLTF.

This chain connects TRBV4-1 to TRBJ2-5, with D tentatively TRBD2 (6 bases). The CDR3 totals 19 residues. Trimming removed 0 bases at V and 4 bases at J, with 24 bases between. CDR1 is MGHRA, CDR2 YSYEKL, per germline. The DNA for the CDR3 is TGCGCCAGCAGCCAAGAGAAAGGCGGGGCCGGCCCCCCTCGAGAGACCCAGTACTTC. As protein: CASSQEKGGAGPPRETQYF.

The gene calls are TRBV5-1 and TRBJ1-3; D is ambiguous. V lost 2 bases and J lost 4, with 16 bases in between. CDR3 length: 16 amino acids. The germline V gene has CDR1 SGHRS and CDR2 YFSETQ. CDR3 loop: CASSFSALSDGNTIYF. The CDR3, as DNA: TGCGCCAGCAGCTTCTCGGCCCTCTCTGACGGAAACACCATATATTTT.

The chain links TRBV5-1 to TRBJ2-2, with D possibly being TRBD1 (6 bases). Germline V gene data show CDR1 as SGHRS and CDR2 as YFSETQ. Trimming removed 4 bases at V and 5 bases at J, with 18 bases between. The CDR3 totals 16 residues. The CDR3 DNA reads TGCGCCAGCAGCCTACTGGGCAGGGGAAGTACCGGGGAGCTGTTTTTT. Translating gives CASSLLGRGSTGELFF.

The CDR3 DNA is TGCGCCAGCAGCGCTGACTTTTCCTACGAGCAGTACTTC. It yields the protein CASSADFSYEQYF. V is TRBV5-1 and J is TRBJ2-7; D ambiguous. Germline CDR1 is SGHRS and CDR2 is YFSETQ. The CDR3 spans 13 residues. Trimming shortened V by 4 bases and J by 1 base, and 9 bases separated the two germline ends.

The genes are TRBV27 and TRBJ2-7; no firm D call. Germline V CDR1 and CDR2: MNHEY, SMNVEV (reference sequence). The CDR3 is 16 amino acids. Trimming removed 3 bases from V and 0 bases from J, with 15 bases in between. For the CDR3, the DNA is TGTGCCAGCAGTTTCAACCTAAGAACCTCCTCCTACGAGCAGTACTTC. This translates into CASSFNLRTSSYEQYF.

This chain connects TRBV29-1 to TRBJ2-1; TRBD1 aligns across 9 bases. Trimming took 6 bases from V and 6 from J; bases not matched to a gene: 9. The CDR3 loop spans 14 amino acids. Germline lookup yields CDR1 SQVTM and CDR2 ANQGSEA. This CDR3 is CSVFRTGVSNEQFF. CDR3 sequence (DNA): TGCAGCGTCTTCCGGACAGGGGTCTCCAATGAGCAGTTCTTC.

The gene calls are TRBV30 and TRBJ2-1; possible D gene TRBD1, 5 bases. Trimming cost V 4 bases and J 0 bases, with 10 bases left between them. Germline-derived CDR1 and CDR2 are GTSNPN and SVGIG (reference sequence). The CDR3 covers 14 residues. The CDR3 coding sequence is TGTGCCTGGACCCAGGGTGGCTCCTACAATGAGCAGTTCTTC. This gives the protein CAWTQGGSYNEQFF. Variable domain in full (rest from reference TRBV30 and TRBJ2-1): SQTIHQWPATLVQPVGSPLSLECTVEGTSNPNLYWYRQAAGRGLQLLFYSVGIGQISSEVPQNLSASRPQDRQFILSSKKLLLSDSGFYLCAWTQGGSYNEQFFGPGTRLTVL.

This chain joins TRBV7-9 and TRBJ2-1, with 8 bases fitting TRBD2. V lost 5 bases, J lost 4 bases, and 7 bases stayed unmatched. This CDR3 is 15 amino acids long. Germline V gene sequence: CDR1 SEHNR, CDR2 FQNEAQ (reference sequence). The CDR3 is CASSQGAGVYNEQFF. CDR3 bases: TGTGCCAGCAGCCAGGGAGCGGGGGTGTACAATGAGCAGTTCTTC.

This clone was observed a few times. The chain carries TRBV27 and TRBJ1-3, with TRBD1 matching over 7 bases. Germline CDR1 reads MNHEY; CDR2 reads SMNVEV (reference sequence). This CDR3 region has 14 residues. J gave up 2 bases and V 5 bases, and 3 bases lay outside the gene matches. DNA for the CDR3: TGTGCCAGCAGTCCCACAGGGGCTGGAAACACCATATATTTT. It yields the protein CASSPTGAGNTIYF.

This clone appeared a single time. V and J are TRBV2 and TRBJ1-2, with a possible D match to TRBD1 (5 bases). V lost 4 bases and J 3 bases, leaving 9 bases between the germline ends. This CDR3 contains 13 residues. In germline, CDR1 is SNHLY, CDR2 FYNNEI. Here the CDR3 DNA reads TGTGCCAGCAGTGGGGACGGGGACTATGGCTACACCTTC. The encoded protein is CASSGDGDYGYTF.

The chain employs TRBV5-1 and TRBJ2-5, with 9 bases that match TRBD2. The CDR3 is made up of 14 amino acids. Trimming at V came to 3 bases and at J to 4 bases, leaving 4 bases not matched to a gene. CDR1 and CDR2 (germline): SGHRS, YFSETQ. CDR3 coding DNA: TGCGCCAGCAGCTCCGGGACTAGCAGAGAGACCCAGTACTTC. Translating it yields CASSSGTSRETQYF.

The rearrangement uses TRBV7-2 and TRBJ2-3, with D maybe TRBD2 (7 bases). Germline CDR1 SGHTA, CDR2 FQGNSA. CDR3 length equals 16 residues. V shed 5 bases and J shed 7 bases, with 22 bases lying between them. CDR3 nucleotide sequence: TGTGCCAGCAGCCCAGGTGGGGTGGGAGGGGGAAATACGCAGTATTTT. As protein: CASSPGGVGGGNTQYF.

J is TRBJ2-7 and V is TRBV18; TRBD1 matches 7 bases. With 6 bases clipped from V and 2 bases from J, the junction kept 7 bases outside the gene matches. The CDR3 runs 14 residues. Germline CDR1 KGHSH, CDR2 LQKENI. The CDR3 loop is CASSPGTDAYEQYF. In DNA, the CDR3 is TGTGCCAGCTCTCCCGGGACAGATGCCTACGAGCAGTACTTC. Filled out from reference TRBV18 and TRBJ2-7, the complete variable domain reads NAGVMQNPRHLVRRRGQEARLRCSPMKGHSHVYWYRQLPEEGLKFMVYLQKENIIDESGMPKERFSAEFPKEGPSILRIQQVVRGDSAAYFCASSPGTDAYEQYFGPGTRLTVT.

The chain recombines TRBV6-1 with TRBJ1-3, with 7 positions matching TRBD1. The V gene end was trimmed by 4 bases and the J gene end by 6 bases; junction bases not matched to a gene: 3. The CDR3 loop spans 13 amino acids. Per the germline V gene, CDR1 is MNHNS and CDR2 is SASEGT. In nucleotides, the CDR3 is TGTGCCAGCAGTGTAGACAGGGAAAACACCATATATTTT. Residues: CASSVDRENTIYF.

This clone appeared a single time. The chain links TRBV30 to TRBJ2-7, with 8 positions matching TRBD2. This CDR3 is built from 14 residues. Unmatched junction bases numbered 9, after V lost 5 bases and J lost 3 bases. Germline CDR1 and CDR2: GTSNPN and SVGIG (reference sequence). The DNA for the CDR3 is TGTGCCTGGGCCGGGACTAGGTCAATCTACGAGCAGTACTTC. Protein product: CAWAGTRSIYEQYF.

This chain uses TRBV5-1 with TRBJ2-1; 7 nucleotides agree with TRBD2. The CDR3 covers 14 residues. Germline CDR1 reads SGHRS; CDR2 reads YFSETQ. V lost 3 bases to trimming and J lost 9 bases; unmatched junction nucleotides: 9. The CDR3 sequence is CASSWGTGEGEQFF. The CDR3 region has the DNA TGCGCCAGCAGCTGGGGGACTGGGGAGGGTGAGCAGTTCTTC.